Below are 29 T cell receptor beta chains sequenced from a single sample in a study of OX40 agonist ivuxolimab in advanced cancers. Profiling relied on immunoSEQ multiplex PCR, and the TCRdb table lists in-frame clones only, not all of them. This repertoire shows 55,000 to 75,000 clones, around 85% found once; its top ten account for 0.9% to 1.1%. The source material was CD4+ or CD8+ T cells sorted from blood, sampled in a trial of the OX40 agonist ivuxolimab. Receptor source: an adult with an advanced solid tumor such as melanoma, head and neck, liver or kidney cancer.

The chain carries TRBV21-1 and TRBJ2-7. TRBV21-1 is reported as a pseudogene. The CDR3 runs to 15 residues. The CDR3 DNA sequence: TGTGCCAGCAGCAAAGGGGCCATGAGGTCCTACGAGCAGTACTTC. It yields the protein CASSKGAMRSYEQYF.

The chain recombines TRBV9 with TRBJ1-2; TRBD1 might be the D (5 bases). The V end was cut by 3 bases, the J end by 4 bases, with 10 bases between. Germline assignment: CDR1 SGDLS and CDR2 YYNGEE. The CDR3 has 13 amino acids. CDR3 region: CASSEQRGYGYTF. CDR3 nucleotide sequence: TGTGCCAGCAGCGAACAGAGGGGCTATGGCTACACCTTC.

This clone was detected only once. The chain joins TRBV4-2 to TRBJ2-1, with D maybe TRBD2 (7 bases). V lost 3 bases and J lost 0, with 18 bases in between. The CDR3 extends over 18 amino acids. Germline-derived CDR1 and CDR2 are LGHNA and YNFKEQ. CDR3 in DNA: TGTGCCAGCAGCCAGGCCCTGGGAGGGGGGGACTCCTACAATGAGCAGTTCTTC. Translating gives CASSQALGGGDSYNEQFF.

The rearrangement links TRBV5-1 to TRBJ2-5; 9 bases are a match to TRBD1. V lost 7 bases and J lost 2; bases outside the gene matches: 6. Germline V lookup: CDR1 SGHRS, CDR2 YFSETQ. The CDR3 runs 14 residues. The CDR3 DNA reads TGCGCCAGCCGGCTTGGGACAGGGCAAGAGACCCAGTACTTC. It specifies CASRLGTGQETQYF.

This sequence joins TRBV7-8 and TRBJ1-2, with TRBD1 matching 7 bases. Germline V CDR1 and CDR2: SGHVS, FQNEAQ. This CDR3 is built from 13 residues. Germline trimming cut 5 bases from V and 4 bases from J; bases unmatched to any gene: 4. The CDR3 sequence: CASSGWDSYGYTF. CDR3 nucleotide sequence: TGTGCCAGCAGCGGATGGGACAGCTATGGCTACACCTTC.

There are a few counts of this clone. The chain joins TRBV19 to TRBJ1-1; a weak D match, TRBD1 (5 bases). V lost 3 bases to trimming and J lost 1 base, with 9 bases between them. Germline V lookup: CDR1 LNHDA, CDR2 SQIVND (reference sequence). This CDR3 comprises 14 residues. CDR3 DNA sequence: TGTGCCAGTAGTATCACCGGACAGAACACTGAAGCTTTCTTT. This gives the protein CASSITGQNTEAFF. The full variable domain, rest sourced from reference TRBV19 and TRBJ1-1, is DGGITQSPKYLFRKEGQNVTLSCEQNLNHDAMYWYRQDPGQGLRLIYYSQIVNDFQKGDIAEGYSVSREKKESFPLTVTSAQKNPTAFYLCASSITGQNTEAFFGQGTRLTVV.

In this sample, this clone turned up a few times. For the CDR3, the DNA is TGTGCCAGCAGCCCCCGGGAAACCAACACTGAAGCTTTCTTT. It specifies CASSPRETNTEAFF. The chain links TRBV7-8 to TRBJ1-1; D ambiguous. The CDR3 runs 14 residues. The ends were cut back, 5 bases at V and 2 bases at J, with 12 bases in the middle. Per germline, CDR1 SGHVS and CDR2 FQNEAQ.

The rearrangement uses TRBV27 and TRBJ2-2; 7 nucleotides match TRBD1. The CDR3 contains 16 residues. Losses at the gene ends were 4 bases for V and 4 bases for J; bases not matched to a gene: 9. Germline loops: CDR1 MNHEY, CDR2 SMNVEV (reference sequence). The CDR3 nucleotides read TGTGCCAGCAGTTCTAGACAGGGTTCGGTCACCGGGGAGCTGTTTTTT. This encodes CASSSRQGSVTGELFF.

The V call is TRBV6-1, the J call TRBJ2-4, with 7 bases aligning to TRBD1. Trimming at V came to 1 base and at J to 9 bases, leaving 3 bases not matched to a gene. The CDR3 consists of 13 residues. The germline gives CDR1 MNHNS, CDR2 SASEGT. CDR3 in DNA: TGTGCCAGCAGTGAAGGGGACAGAGTCATTCAGTACTTC. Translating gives CASSEGDRVIQYF.

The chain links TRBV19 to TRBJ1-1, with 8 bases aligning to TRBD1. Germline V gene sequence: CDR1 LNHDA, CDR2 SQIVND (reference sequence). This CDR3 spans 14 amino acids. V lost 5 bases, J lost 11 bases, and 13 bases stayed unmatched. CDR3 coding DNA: TGTGCCAGTAGTGGGGAGACAGGGGACTCCCCTGCTTTCTTT. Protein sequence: CASSGETGDSPAFF. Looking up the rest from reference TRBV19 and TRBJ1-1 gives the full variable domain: DGGITQSPKYLFRKEGQNVTLSCEQNLNHDAMYWYRQDPGQGLRLIYYSQIVNDFQKGDIAEGYSVSREKKESFPLTVTSAQKNPTAFYLCASSGETGDSPAFFGQGTRLTVV.

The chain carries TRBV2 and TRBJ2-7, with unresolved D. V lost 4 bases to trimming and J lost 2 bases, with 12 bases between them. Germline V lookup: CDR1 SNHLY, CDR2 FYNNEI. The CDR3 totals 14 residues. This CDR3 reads CASSGSTSTYEQYF. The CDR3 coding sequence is TGTGCCAGCAGTGGCAGCACCTCTACCTACGAGCAGTACTTC.

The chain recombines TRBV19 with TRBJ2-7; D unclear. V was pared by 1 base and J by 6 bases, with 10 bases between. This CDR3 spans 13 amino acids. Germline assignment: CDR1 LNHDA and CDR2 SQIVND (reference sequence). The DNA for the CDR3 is TGTGCCAGTAGTATAGGAGTCCTCAGCGAGCAGTACTTC. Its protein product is CASSIGVLSEQYF. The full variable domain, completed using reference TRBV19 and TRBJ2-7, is DGGITQSPKYLFRKEGQNVTLSCEQNLNHDAMYWYRQDPGQGLRLIYYSQIVNDFQKGDIAEGYSVSREKKESFPLTVTSAQKNPTAFYLCASSIGVLSEQYFGPGTRLTVT.

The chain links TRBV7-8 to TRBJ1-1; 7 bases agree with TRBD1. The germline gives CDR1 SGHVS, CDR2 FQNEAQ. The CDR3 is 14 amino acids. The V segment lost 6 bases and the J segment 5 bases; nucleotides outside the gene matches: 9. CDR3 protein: CASSRQGRSTEAFF. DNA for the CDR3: TGTGCCAGCAGTAGACAGGGAAGGAGTACTGAAGCTTTCTTT.

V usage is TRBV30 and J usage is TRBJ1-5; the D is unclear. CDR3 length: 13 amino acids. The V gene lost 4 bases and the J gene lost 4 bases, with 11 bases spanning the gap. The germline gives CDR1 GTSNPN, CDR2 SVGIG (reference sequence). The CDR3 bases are TGTGCCTGGACCAGAGGTGGGAATCAGCCCCAGCATTTT. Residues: CAWTRGGNQPQHF. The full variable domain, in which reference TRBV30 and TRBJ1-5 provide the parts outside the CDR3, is SQTIHQWPATLVQPVGSPLSLECTVEGTSNPNLYWYRQAAGRGLQLLFYSVGIGQISSEVPQNLSASRPQDRQFILSSKKLLLSDSGFYLCAWTRGGNQPQHFGDGTRLSIL.

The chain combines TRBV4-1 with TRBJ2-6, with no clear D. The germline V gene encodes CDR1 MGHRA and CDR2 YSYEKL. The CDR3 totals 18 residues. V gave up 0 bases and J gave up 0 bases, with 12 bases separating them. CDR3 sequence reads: CASSQEWAGRSGANVLTF. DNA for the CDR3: TGCGCCAGCAGCCAAGAGTGGGCAGGACGCTCTGGGGCCAACGTCCTGACTTTC.

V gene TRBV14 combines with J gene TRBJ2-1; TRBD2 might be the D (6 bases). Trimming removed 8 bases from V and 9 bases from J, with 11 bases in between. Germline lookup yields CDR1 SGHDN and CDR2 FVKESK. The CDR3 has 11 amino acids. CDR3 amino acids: CASGRGSEQFF. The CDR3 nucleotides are TGTGCCAGCGGGCGGGGCAGTGAGCAGTTCTTC.

In DNA, the CDR3 is TGTGCCAGCAGAGTAAAACAGGTATTAATGAACACTGAAGCTTTCTTT. The encoded protein is CASRVKQVLMNTEAFF. The J gene is TRBJ1-1, the V gene TRBV6-8; a possible D gene is TRBD1 (5 bases). The V gene lost 6 bases and the J gene lost 0 bases, with 17 bases spanning the gap. The CDR3 has 16 amino acids. CDR1 and CDR2 from the germline V gene are MNHGY and SAAAGT.

CDR3 sequence: CASTPGQGEREQYF. The CDR3 DNA reads as TGTGCCAGTACCCCAGGACAGGGGGAGCGGGAGCAGTACTTC. The chain employs TRBV19 and TRBJ2-7, with 10 bases lining up with TRBD1. V shed 7 bases and J 7 bases; nucleotides not matched to a gene: 10. Germline assignment: CDR1 LNHDA and CDR2 SQIVND (reference sequence). CDR3 length: 14 amino acids.

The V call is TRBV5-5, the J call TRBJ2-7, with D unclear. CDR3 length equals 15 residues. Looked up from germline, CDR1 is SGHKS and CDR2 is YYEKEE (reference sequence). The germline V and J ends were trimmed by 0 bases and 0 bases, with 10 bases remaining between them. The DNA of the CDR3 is TGTGCCAGCAGCTTGGGACATTTGAGCTCCTACGAGCAGTACTTC. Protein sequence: CASSLGHLSSYEQYF.

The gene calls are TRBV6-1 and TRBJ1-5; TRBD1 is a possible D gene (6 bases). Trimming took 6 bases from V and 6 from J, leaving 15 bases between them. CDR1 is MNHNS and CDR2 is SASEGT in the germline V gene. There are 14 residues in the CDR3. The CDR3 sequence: CASRPGGGSQPQHF. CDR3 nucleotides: TGTGCCAGCAGGCCTGGAGGGGGTAGTCAGCCCCAGCATTTT.

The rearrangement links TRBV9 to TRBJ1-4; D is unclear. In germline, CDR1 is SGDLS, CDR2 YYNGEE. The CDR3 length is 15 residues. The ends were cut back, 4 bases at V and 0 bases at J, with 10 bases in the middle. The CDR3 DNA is TGTGCCAGCAGCCAGAAGGGCACAACTAATGAAAAACTGTTTTTT. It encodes CASSQKGTTNEKLFF.

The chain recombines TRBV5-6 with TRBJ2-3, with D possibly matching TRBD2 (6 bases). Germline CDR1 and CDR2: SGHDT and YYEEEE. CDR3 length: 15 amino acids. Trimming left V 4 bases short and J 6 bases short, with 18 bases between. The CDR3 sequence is CASSPTPTRRDTQYF. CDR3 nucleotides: TGTGCCAGCAGCCCAACTCCGACTAGACGGGATACGCAGTATTTT.

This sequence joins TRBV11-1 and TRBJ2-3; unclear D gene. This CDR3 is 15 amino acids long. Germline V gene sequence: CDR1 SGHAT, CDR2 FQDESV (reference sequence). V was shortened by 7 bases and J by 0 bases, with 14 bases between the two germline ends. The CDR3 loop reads CASTVTASSTDTQYF. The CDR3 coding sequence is TGTGCCAGCACCGTCACGGCCTCTAGCACAGATACGCAGTATTTT.

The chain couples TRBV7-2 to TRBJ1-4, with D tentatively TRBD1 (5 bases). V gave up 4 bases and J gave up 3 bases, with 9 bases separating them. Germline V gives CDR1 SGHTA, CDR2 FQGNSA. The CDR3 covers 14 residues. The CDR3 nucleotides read TGTGCCAGCAGCTATGACAGTTCTAATGAAAAACTGTTTTTT. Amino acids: CASSYDSSNEKLFF.

The CDR3 reads CSVGGQGETQYF. Written as DNA, the CDR3 is TGCAGCGTTGGTGGGCAGGGAGAGACCCAGTACTTC. V is TRBV29-1 and J is TRBJ2-5, with a possible D match to TRBD1 (5 bases). The V gene lost 4 bases and the J gene lost 4 bases, with 10 bases spanning the gap. The CDR3 is 12 residues long. Germline-derived CDR1 and CDR2 are SQVTM and ANQGSEA.

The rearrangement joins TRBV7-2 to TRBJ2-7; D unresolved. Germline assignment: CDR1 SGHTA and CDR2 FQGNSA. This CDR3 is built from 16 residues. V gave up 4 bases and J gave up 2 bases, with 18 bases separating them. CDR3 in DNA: TGTGCCAGCAGCTCCTTAGCAGTCAGCCAGGCCTACGAGCAGTACTTC. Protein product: CASSSLAVSQAYEQYF.

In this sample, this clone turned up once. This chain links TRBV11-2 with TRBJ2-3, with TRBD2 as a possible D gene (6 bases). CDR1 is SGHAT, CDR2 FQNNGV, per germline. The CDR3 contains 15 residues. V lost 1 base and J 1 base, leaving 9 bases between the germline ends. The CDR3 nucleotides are TGTGCCAGCAGCTTAGGACTAGTGGGCACAGATACGCAGTATTTT. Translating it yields CASSLGLVGTDTQYF.

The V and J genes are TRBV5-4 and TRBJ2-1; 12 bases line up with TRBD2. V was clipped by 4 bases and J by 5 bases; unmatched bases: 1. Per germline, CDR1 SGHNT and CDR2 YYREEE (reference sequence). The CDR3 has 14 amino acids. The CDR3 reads CASSTSGGNNEQFF. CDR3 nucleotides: TGTGCCAGCAGCACTAGCGGGGGGAACAATGAGCAGTTCTTC.

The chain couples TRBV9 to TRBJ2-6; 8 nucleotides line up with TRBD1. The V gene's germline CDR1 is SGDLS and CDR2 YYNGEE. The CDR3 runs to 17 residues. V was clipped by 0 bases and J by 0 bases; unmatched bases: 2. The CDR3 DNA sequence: TGTGCCAGCAGCGTAGGTACAGGGGGCTCTGGGGCCAACGTCCTGACTTTC. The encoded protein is CASSVGTGGSGANVLTF.